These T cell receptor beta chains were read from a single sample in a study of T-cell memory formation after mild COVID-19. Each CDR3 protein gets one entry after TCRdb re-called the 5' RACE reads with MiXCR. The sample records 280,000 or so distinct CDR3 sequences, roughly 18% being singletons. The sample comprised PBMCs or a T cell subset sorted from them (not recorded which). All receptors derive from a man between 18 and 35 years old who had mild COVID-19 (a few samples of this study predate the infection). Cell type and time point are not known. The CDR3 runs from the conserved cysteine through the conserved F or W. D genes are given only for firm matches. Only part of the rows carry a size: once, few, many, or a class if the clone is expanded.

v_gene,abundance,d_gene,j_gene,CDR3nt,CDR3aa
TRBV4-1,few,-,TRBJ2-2,TGCGCCAGCAGCCGGAATTGGGAGGGGGCAGCTAACACCGGGGAGCTGTTTTTT,CASSRNWEGAANTGELFF
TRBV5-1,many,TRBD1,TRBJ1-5,TGCGCCAGCAGAACCGACAGGGAGGCTCAGCCCCAGCATTTT,CASRTDREAQPQHF
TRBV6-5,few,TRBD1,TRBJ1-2,TGTGCCAGCAGTTACTACCCGTTAGGGCAGCGCAGGGGGTATGTCTATGGCTACACCTTC,CASSYYPLGQRRGYVYGYTF
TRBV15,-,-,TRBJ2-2,TGTGCCACCAGCAGAGTCCGGCTCACCAGGGAGCTGTTTTTT,CATSRVRLTRELFF
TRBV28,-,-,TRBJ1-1,TGTGCCAGCACCACATCAGGGTGGACTGCTGAAGCTTTCTTT,CASTTSGWTAEAFF
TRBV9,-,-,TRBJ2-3,TGTGCCAGCAGCGAGTCCCAAGAATGGGATACGCAGTATTTT,CASSESQEWDTQYF
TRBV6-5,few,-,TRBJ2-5,TGTGCCAGCAGTTACCCCGGGCAAGAGACCCAGTACTTC,CASSYPGQETQYF
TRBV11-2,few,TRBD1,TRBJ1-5,TGTGCCAGCAGCCCGGGACAGGGGATCAATCAGCCCCAGCATTTT,CASSPGQGINQPQHF
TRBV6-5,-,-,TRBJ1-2,TGTGCCAGCAGTCGACACCCGCAGGAATCTAACTATGGCTACACCTTC,CASSRHPQESNYGYTF
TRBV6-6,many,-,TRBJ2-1,TGTGCCAGCAGTGAGGACTACAATGAGCAGTTCTTC,CASSEDYNEQFF
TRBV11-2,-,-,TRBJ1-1,TGTGCCAGCAGCTTGAACGGGGAGACTGAAGCTTTCTTT,CASSLNGETEAFF
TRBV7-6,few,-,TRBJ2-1,TGTGCCAGCAGCTTAGGGGACATAGCCTACAATGAGCAGTTCTTC,CASSLGDIAYNEQFF
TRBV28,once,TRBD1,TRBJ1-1,TGTGCCAGCAGTTCCAGTAAGGGGGCCAGGAACACTGAAGCTTTCTTT,CASSSSKGARNTEAFF
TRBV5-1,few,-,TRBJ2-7,TGCGCCAGCGGGCCAGGGAGATCCTACGAGCAGTACTTC,CASGPGRSYEQYF
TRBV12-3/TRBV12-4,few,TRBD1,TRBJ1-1,TGTGCCAGCACCGCCGGGACAGGGGCGGTCGACGCTTTCTTT,CASTAGTGAVDAFF
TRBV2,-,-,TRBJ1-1,TGTGCCAGCATCCCGGGACCCTACACTGAAGCTTTCTTT,CASIPGPYTEAFF
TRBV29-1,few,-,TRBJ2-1,TGCAGCACCCGGGACGGTGAGCAGTTCTTC,CSTRDGEQFF
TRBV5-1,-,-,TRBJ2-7,TGCGCCAGCAGCTTGTCTGTCGCAGGTTCCTCCTACGAGCAGTACTTC,CASSLSVAGSSYEQYF
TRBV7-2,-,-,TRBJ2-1,TGTGCCAGCAGCTTATTTAGCAATGAGCAGTTCTTC,CASSLFSNEQFF
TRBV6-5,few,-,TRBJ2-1,TGTGCCAGCAGTTACGGGCAGCAGAGCTCCTACAATGAGCAGTTCTTC,CASSYGQQSSYNEQFF
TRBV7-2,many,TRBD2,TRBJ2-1,TGTGCCAGCAGCGGGATCGCGGGGGGCGGGGTGGAGCAGTTCTTC,CASSGIAGGGVEQFF
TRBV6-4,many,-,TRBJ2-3,TGTGCCAGCAGTGACACAGAAACAGATACGCAGTATTTT,CASSDTETDTQYF
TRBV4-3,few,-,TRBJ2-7,TGCGCCAGCAGCCAAGTGGGGGGGGCTGGCGAGCAGTACTTC,CASSQVGGAGEQYF
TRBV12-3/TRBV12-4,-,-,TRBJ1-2,TGTGCCAGCAGCCGCGACGGCTATGGCTACACCTTC,CASSRDGYGYTF
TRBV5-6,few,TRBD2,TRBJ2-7,TGTGCCAGCAGCTTGGTGCAGCGGGGGGGCTACTACGAGCAGTACTTC,CASSLVQRGGYYEQYF
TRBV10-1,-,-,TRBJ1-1,TGCGCCAGCAGTGAGCAACAGGGAACTGAAGCTTTCTTT,CASSEQQGTEAFF
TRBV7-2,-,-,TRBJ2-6,TGTGCCAGCAGCGGAGTGATCTCTGGGGCCAACGTCCTGACTTTC,CASSGVISGANVLTF
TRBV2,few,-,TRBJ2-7,TGTGCCAGCTCCAGATACGAGCAGTACTTC,CASSRYEQYF
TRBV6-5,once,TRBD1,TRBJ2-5,TGTGCCAGCAGTTACAGGGGGCGCGGGGAGACCCAGTACTTC,CASSYRGRGETQYF
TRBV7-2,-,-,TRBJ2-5,TGTGCCAGCAGCCGCAGAACAGGGAGGCAGGGAGAGACCCAGTACTTC,CASSRRTGRQGETQYF
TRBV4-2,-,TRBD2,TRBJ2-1,TGTGCCAGCAGCCACCAGAGCGGGGGCCTAATCAATGAGCAGTTCTTC,CASSHQSGGLINEQFF
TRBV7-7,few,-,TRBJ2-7,TGTGCCAGCAGCTTAGGGCCAGGGGTCTACGAGCAGTACTTC,CASSLGPGVYEQYF
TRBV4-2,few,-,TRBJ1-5,TGTGCCAGCAGCCAAGAAGAGGGGCACGGCAATCAGCCCCAGCATTTT,CASSQEEGHGNQPQHF
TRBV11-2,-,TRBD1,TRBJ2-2,TGTGCCAGCAGCCACTATGGAAGGGACAGGGCCGGGGAGCTGTTTTTT,CASSHYGRDRAGELFF
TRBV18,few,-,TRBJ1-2,TGTGCCAGCTCACCATCGTCAGGGCTCTATGGCTACACCTTC,CASSPSSGLYGYTF
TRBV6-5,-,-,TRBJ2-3,TGTGCCAGCAGCGCAAAGGGGCGCCCCCATAGGGATACGCAGTATTTT,CASSAKGRPHRDTQYF
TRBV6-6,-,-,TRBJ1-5,TGTGCCAGCAGTTACTCGATGGGAGAGGAGGGCAATCAGCCCCAGCATTTT,CASSYSMGEEGNQPQHF
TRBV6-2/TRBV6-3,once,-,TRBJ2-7,TGTGCCAGCCGGGACATGTACGAGCAGTACTTC,CASRDMYEQYF
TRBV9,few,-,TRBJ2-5,TGTGCCAGCAGCGTAGAGGTCCAAGAGACCCAGTACTTC,CASSVEVQETQYF
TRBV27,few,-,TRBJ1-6,TGTGCCAGCAGTTTACGTCCAGGGGCAACCTATAATTCACCCCTCCACTTT,CASSLRPGATYNSPLHF
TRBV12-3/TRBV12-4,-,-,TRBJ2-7,TGTGCCAGCAGTTTAAGGGATGGTTGGGCCTACGAGCAGTACTTC,CASSLRDGWAYEQYF
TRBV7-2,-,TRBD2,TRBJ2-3,TGTGCCAGCAGTAAAGATGCGCTAGCGGGGGCTGGTACGCAGTATTTT,CASSKDALAGAGTQYF
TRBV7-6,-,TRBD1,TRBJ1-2,TGTGCCAGCAGCCCCCGGACAGGGAAGGGTGACTATGGCTACACCTTC,CASSPRTGKGDYGYTF
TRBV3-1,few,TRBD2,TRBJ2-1,TGTGCCAGCAGCCCGACGACTAGCGCAGTCAATGAGCAGTTCTTC,CASSPTTSAVNEQFF
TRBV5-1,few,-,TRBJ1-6,TGCGCCAGCAGCTTGGAGGCGCTAGGGGCCTATAATTCACCCCTCCACTTT,CASSLEALGAYNSPLHF
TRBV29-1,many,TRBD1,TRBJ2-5,TGCAGCGCCGGACAGGATAAAGAGACCCAGTACTTC,CSAGQDKETQYF
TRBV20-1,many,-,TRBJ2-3,TGCAGTGCCATCACAGATACGCAGTATTTT,CSAITDTQYF
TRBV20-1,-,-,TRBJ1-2,TGCAGTGCTAGCCTCGGAGGGGGTCTTGGCTACACCTTC,CSASLGGGLGYTF
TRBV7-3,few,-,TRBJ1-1,TGTGCCAGCAGCTCCCGGACGATATCACCCCGAGCTTTCTTT,CASSSRTISPRAFF
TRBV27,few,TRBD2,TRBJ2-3,TGTGCCAGCAGTCCGGGGGGGCGGGGGAGCACAGATACGCAGTATTTT,CASSPGGRGSTDTQYF
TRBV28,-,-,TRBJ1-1,TGTGCCAGCAGAACTAACCCCCCCGGAGGGGTTGAAGCTTTCTTT,CASRTNPPGGVEAFF
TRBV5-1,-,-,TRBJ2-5,TGCGCCAGCAGCTCCTCGGCCATGCCGTACCAAGAGACCCAGTACTTC,CASSSSAMPYQETQYF
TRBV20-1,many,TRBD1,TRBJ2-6,TGCAGTGCTAGGACAGGGGCTGGGGCCAACGTCCTGACTTTC,CSARTGAGANVLTF